The clone carrying this T cell receptor (beta chain) showed up just once. The antigen is unknown. From germline, CDR1 is ENHRY and CDR2 SYGVKD. The V end lost 4 bases, the J end lost 0 bases, and 13 bases lay between the germline ends. This CDR3 is 16 amino acids long. This entry comes from a study of post-analysis software for immune sequencing data. The overall study: Patients had relapsing-remitting, secondary progressive or progressive-relapsing multiple sclerosis; some lacked subtype.

Each TCR beta cDNA library carried unique molecular identifiers. Once about 0.9 to 11 million T cells were used, roughly 0.5 million cDNA molecules resulted. TCRdb redid the calling of the PCR reads with MiXCR, one entry per CDR3 protein. Of about 820,000 distinct CDR3 sequences listed, around 50% are singletons. General study results and limits: Multiple sclerosis patients had significantly lower normalized Chao1 diversity than controls. Under F measure analysis, samples from one preparation batch co-clustered strongly. Among several TRBV segments more frequent in patients than controls were TRBV5-6, TRBV5-1 and TRBV20-1.

The sequencing sample was made of blood. The V and J genes are TRBV10-3 and TRBJ2-1; D might be TRBD2 (5 bases). This TCR was sampled from a girl aged 5-17 years with multiple sclerosis. As DNA, the CDR3 is TGTGCCATCAGTGTAACTCGGACTGACTCCTACAATGAGCAGTTCTTC. This encodes CAISVTRTDSYNEQFF.